Below, 24 T cell receptor beta chains from the same sample are listed, as sequenced in a study of T cells after posttransplantation cyclophosphamide. TCRdb keeps only in-frame clones here, not all; method: immunoSEQ multiplex PCR. The table has approximately 50,000 clones, roughly 94% seen once. Sequencing was performed on PBMCs. The origin of the receptors is a woman in her thirties in good health and a related stem cell transplant donor.

The chain couples TRBV14 to TRBJ1-1; D not resolved. Trimming pared 2 bases from V and 4 bases from J, leaving 11 bases between. This CDR3 comprises 14 residues. Germline V gene sequence: CDR1 SGHDN, CDR2 FVKESK. The CDR3 DNA reads TGTGCCAGCAGCCAACCTCAGGCCCCCACTGAAGCTTTCTTT. It is translated as CASSQPQAPTEAFF.

J is TRBJ2-5 and V is TRBV30; D possibly corresponds to TRBD1 (5 bases). This CDR3 contains 14 residues. Germline assignment: CDR1 GTSNPN and CDR2 SVGIG (reference sequence). Trimming took 0 bases from V and 5 from J, leaving 13 bases between them. CDR3 in amino acids: CAWSVPGSGETQYF. The CDR3 DNA is TGTGCCTGGAGTGTACCAGGGTCCGGTGAGACCCAGTACTTC.

The chain couples TRBV13 to TRBJ2-1, with 16 bases aligning to TRBD2. Germline V gene data show CDR1 as PRHDT and CDR2 as FYEKMQ (reference sequence). V lost 5 bases and J lost 0; bases outside the gene matches: 10. This CDR3 is 20 amino acids long. This CDR3 reads CASSPGLAGGDGVSYNEQFF. Here the CDR3 DNA reads TGTGCCAGCAGCCCGGGACTAGCGGGGGGGGACGGCGTCTCCTACAATGAGCAGTTCTTC.

The chain joins TRBV6-4 to TRBJ2-3; 12 bases align to TRBD2. The J segment lost 1 base and the V segment lost 0 bases, leaving 2 bases of the junction unmatched. This CDR3 region has 17 residues. Germline CDR1 and CDR2: MRHNA and SNTAGT. CDR3 sequence: CASSDSTSGGGTDTQYF. As DNA, the CDR3 is TGTGCCAGCAGTGACTCGACTAGCGGGGGCGGCACAGATACGCAGTATTTT.

This clone is a singleton in its sample. CDR3 loop: CAWSAGTGYQPQHF. The CDR3, as DNA: TGTGCCTGGAGTGCTGGGACAGGGTATCAGCCCCAGCATTTT. The chain carries TRBV30 and TRBJ1-5; 9 bases agree with TRBD1. The CDR3 has 14 amino acids. Per the germline V gene, CDR1 is GTSNPN and CDR2 is SVGIG (reference sequence). Trimming removed 1 base from V and 5 bases from J; junction bases left unmatched: 3. Drawing the rest from reference TRBV30 and TRBJ1-5, the complete variable domain is SQTIHQWPATLVQPVGSPLSLECTVEGTSNPNLYWYRQAAGRGLQLLFYSVGIGQISSEVPQNLSASRPQDRQFILSSKKLLLSDSGFYLCAWSAGTGYQPQHFGDGTRLSIL.

The rearrangement joins TRBV18 to TRBJ2-1; 7 bases fit TRBD2. The CDR3 has 15 amino acids. V lost 3 bases to trimming and J lost 7 bases; unmatched junction nucleotides: 9. Germline V gives CDR1 KGHSH, CDR2 LQKENI. In DNA form, the CDR3 reads TGTGCCAGCTCACCTCCGGGAGGCAGGTCAAATGAGCAGTTCTTC. Protein product: CASSPPGGRSNEQFF. Supplemented by reference TRBV18 and TRBJ2-1, the full variable domain reads NAGVMQNPRHLVRRRGQEARLRCSPMKGHSHVYWYRQLPEEGLKFMVYLQKENIIDESGMPKERFSAEFPKEGPSILRIQQVVRGDSAAYFCASSPPGGRSNEQFFGPGTRLTVL.

V and J are TRBV5-1 and TRBJ2-3, with a tentative D call TRBD1 (5 bases). CDR1 is SGHRS and CDR2 is YFSETQ in the germline V gene. The CDR3 consists of 16 residues. The V and J ends lost 1 base and 0 bases respectively, with 12 bases between them. The CDR3: CASSLQTVASTDTQYF. CDR3 in DNA: TGCGCCAGCAGCTTGCAGACAGTCGCTAGCACAGATACGCAGTATTTT.

V usage is TRBV21-1 and J usage is TRBJ2-4; the table's D call, TRBD1, has no DNA check behind it. TRBV21-1 is listed as a pseudogene. This CDR3 is 15 amino acids long. As DNA, the CDR3 is TGTGCCAGCAGCAAAAGGACAGGCGACAAAAACATTCAGTACTTC. Encoded protein: CASSKRTGDKNIQYF.

The J gene is TRBJ2-7, the V gene TRBV14; 9 nucleotides align to TRBD1. V gave up 2 bases and J gave up 5 bases; unmatched junction bases: 10. This CDR3 comprises 16 residues. From germline, CDR1 is SGHDN and CDR2 FVKESK. CDR3 amino acids: CASSQYARTGVNEQYF. The CDR3 coding sequence is TGTGCCAGCAGCCAATATGCAAGGACAGGGGTCAACGAGCAGTACTTC.

The chain carries TRBV30 and TRBJ1-3; TRBD1 matches at 7 bases. The CDR3 length is 14 residues. Losses at the gene ends were 8 bases for V and 0 bases for J; bases not matched to a gene: 7. Germline lookup yields CDR1 GTSNPN and CDR2 SVGIG (reference sequence). The CDR3 here is CALGQANSGNTIYF. CDR3 DNA sequence: TGTGCCCTAGGACAGGCGAACTCTGGAAACACCATATATTTT.

This chain joins TRBV11-2 and TRBJ2-3; no firm D call. CDR3 length: 14 residues. Germline CDR1 and CDR2: SGHAT and FQNNGV. V was clipped by 0 bases and J by 7 bases, with 11 bases between them. This chain's CDR3 is CASSLDPYSNTQYF. The CDR3 DNA sequence: TGTGCCAGCAGCTTAGATCCCTACTCGAATACGCAGTATTTT. Full variable domain (outside the CDR3, taken from reference TRBV11-2 and TRBJ2-3): EAGVAQSPRYKIIEKRQSVAFWCNPISGHATLYWYQQILGQGPKLLIQFQNNGVVDDSQLPKDRFSAERLKGVDSTLKIQPAKLEDSAVYLCASSLDPYSNTQYFGPGTRLTVL.

The V gene is TRBV7-2, the J gene TRBJ2-3, with TRBD2 matching 8 bases. Germline V gene lookup returns CDR1 SGHTA and CDR2 FQGNSA. The CDR3 loop spans 17 amino acids. After removal of 1 base from V and 2 bases from J, the junction contained 8 bases not matched to a gene. The DNA of the CDR3 is TGTGCCAGCAGCTTAGGAATTCGGGGGGGGCTCACAGATACGCAGTATTTT. It encodes CASSLGIRGGLTDTQYF.

This clone was counted once. The rearrangement links TRBV7-9 to TRBJ2-3; TRBD1 agrees at 8 bases. CDR3 length: 16 amino acids. Germline values: CDR1 SEHNR, CDR2 FQNEAQ (reference sequence). The V gene end was trimmed by 0 bases and the J gene end by 2 bases; junction bases not matched to a gene: 4. The CDR3 reads CASSLADRDPTDTQYF. For the CDR3, the DNA is TGTGCCAGCAGCTTAGCGGACAGGGACCCCACAGATACGCAGTATTTT.

This sequence joins TRBV11-3 and TRBJ2-3; 8 nucleotides line up with TRBD2. The CDR3 is made up of 17 amino acids. V shed 5 bases, J shed 0 bases, and the junction held 10 bases outside the gene matches. Germline CDR1 reads SGHNT; CDR2 reads YENEEA. CDR3 protein: CASSGRWRGESTDTQYF. The DNA for the CDR3 is TGTGCCAGCAGCGGGCGGTGGCGGGGGGAAAGCACAGATACGCAGTATTTT.

J is TRBJ2-3 and V is TRBV2; 8 bases fit TRBD2. This CDR3 comprises 16 residues. Trimming at V came to 4 bases and at J to 6 bases, leaving 12 bases not matched to a gene. CDR1 is SNHLY and CDR2 is FYNNEI in the germline V gene. The CDR3 DNA follows: TGTGCCAGCAGTGCGTCTCGAGGAGCGGGGGAGGATACGCAGTATTTT. Protein sequence: CASSASRGAGEDTQYF. Drawing the rest from reference TRBV2 and TRBJ2-3, the complete variable domain is EPEVTQTPSHQVTQMGQEVILRCVPISNHLYFYWYRQILGQKVEFLVSFYNNEISEKSEIFDDQFSVERPDGSNFTLKIRSTKLEDSAMYFCASSASRGAGEDTQYFGPGTRLTVL.

The chain combines TRBV4-1 with TRBJ1-4; 8 bases line up with TRBD1. The V gene end was trimmed by 1 base and the J gene end by 5 bases; junction bases not matched to a gene: 3. The CDR3 contains 15 residues. Germline assignment: CDR1 MGHRA and CDR2 YSYEKL. CDR3 DNA: TGCGCCAGCAGCCAAGGGGCAGGGGGCAATGAAAAACTGTTTTTT. It encodes CASSQGAGGNEKLFF.

The chain has TRBV28 and TRBJ1-2, with D perhaps TRBD1 (5 bases). Germline-derived CDR1 and CDR2 are MDHEN and SYDVKM. V was shortened by 10 bases and J by 5 bases, with 8 bases between the two germline ends. CDR3 size: 10 residues. CDR3: CAIQGYGYTF. CDR3 sequence (DNA): TGTGCCATCCAGGGTTATGGCTACACCTTC.

The chain carries TRBV5-1 and TRBJ2-3, with TRBD1 identical over 7 bases. After removal of 0 bases from V and 1 base from J, the junction contained 2 bases not matched to a gene. The CDR3 is made up of 15 amino acids. The germline V gene encodes CDR1 SGHRS and CDR2 YFSETQ. Here the CDR3 reads CASSLEGTGTDTQYF. In nucleotides, the CDR3 is TGCGCCAGCAGCTTGGAAGGGACAGGCACAGATACGCAGTATTTT.

The chain joins TRBV6-5 to TRBJ2-2; perhaps TRBD1 as D (5 bases). Per the germline V gene, CDR1 is MNHEY and CDR2 is SVGAGI. V lost 2 bases and J lost 0, with 7 bases in between. The CDR3 contains 15 residues. CDR3 coding DNA: TGTGCCAGCAGTTACCGACAGACGAACACCGGGGAGCTGTTTTTT. It encodes CASSYRQTNTGELFF.

This clone came up a few times. J is TRBJ1-1 and V is TRBV19; TRBD1 matches at 7 bases. The germline V gene has CDR1 LNHDA and CDR2 SQIVND (reference sequence). V was clipped by 7 bases and J by 0 bases; unmatched bases: 5. There are 14 residues in the CDR3. The CDR3, as DNA: TGTGCCAGTAAGAAAGGGGGCATGAACACTGAAGCTTTCTTT. It yields the protein CASKKGGMNTEAFF.

This chain links TRBV7-2 with TRBJ2-7; 7 bases are shared with TRBD2. The J segment lost 3 bases and the V segment lost 4 bases, leaving 9 bases of the junction unmatched. The germline V gene has CDR1 SGHTA and CDR2 FQGNSA. The CDR3 is 15 amino acids. The CDR3 DNA reads as TGTGCCAGCAGCTACTCGGGGGGAACACTCTACGAGCAGTACTTC. Translation: CASSYSGGTLYEQYF.

The chain employs TRBV29-1 and TRBJ2-1; 10 bases match TRBD2. This CDR3 comprises 14 residues. V was clipped by 7 bases and J by 8 bases; unmatched bases: 11. Germline-derived CDR1 and CDR2 are SQVTM and ANQGSEA. This CDR3 reads CSGVIAGGFHEQFF. In DNA, the CDR3 is TGCAGCGGTGTGATAGCGGGGGGCTTCCATGAGCAGTTCTTC.

In this sample, this clone turned up a few times. The CDR3 nucleotides read TGTGCCAGCAGTTTAGCCAGGGGGGCAGATACGCAGTATTTT. Protein product: CASSLARGADTQYF. This chain joins TRBV28 and TRBJ2-3, with D possibly TRBD1 on 7 matching bases. The CDR3 consists of 14 residues. Germline V gene sequence: CDR1 MDHEN, CDR2 SYDVKM. Trimming pared 2 bases from V and 4 bases from J, leaving 10 bases between.

A word on this clone: This sample also contains other DNA sequences that code for the same CDR3. V usage is TRBV5-1 and J usage is TRBJ1-6; 8 bases fit TRBD1. Germline CDR1 and CDR2: SGHRS and YFSETQ. This CDR3 is 16 amino acids long. V dropped 3 bases and J dropped 6; count of bases not matched to a gene: 8. CDR3 residues: CASSYLGGQGNSPLHF. DNA for the CDR3: TGCGCCAGCAGCTACTTGGGAGGACAGGGTAATTCACCCCTCCACTTT.